The 30 T cell receptor beta chains reported below all come from one sample, sequenced in a study of T cells after yellow fever vaccination. TCRdb analysed the 5' RACE reads with MiXCR anew, one entry per CDR3 protein. The sample records hundreds of thousands of distinct CDR3 sequences, approximately 13% being singletons. The input for sequencing was PBMCs, taken on the day of the yellow fever booster vaccination. Receptor source: a young man who received the YFV17D yellow fever vaccine.

The rearrangement joins TRBV20-1 to TRBJ2-2; 9 bases match TRBD1. V lost 1 base to trimming and J lost 5 bases; unmatched junction nucleotides: 5. The CDR3 spans 15 residues. CDR1 is DFQATT, CDR2 SNEGSKA, per germline (reference sequence). The CDR3 DNA reads as TGCAGTGCTAGAGGGGGACAGGGTCTGACCGGGGAGCTGTTTTTT. This codes for CSARGGQGLTGELFF.

This clonotype was observed a few times. The chain links TRBV5-1 to TRBJ1-1; D not resolved. This CDR3 has 14 residues. V dropped 4 bases and J dropped 6 bases, with 16 bases sitting between them. Germline V CDR1 and CDR2: SGHRS, YFSETQ. The CDR3 sequence is CASSIGERFAEAFF. Here the CDR3 DNA reads TGCGCCAGCAGCATTGGAGAAAGATTCGCTGAAGCTTTCTTT.

The gene calls are TRBV5-1 and TRBJ2-1; TRBD1 or TRBD2 may be the D gene (7 bases each). Between the trimmed V and J ends, which lost 0 bases and 5 bases, there was a span of 21 bases. CDR3 length: 18 residues. In germline, CDR1 is SGHRS, CDR2 YFSETQ. The CDR3 nucleotides read TGCGCCAGCAGCTTGGGGATCAACAGGGGAGGGTTGAACAATGAGCAGTTCTTC. Translating it yields CASSLGINRGGLNNEQFF.

V usage is TRBV14 and J usage is TRBJ1-1, with D unclear. Between the trimmed V and J ends, which lost 2 bases and 3 bases, there was a span of 10 bases. Germline CDR1 and CDR2: SGHDN and FVKESK. The CDR3 is 14 residues long. The CDR3 region has the DNA TGTGCCAGCAGCCAACTCGGGTGGGACACTGAAGCTTTCTTT. Its translation: CASSQLGWDTEAFF. Full variable domain (missing parts from reference TRBV14 and TRBJ1-1): EAGVTQFPSHSVIEKGQTVTLRCDPISGHDNLYWYRRVMGKEIKFLLHFVKESKQDESGMPNNRFLAERTGGTYSTLKVQPAELEDSGVYFCASSQLGWDTEAFFGQGTRLTVV.

The rearrangement uses TRBV20-1 and TRBJ2-7; D is unresolved. The CDR3 consists of 14 residues. Trimming stripped 3 bases from V and 4 bases from J, with 16 bases between. The V gene's germline CDR1 is DFQATT and CDR2 SNEGSKA (reference sequence). In DNA, the CDR3 is TGCAGTGCTAGTCCACCAGGAGATGCATACGAGCAGTACTTC. Translation gives CSASPPGDAYEQYF.

This clonotype was recorded a few times. The chain carries TRBV5-1 and TRBJ2-1; D tentatively reads TRBD1 or TRBD2 (5 bases each). Between the trimmed V and J ends, which lost 2 bases and 4 bases, there was a span of 16 bases. Per germline, CDR1 SGHRS and CDR2 YFSETQ. The CDR3 is 16 amino acids. The CDR3 DNA follows: TGCGCCAGCAGCTTAGGGGACGGAGGAGCGTACAATGAGCAGTTCTTC. This codes for CASSLGDGGAYNEQFF.

In this sample, this clonotype turned up many times. This chain joins TRBV18 and TRBJ2-1; 12 nucleotides agree with TRBD2. Germline V gene data show CDR1 as KGHSH and CDR2 as LQKENI. The CDR3 is 20 amino acids. With 3 bases clipped from V and 2 bases from J, the junction kept 14 bases outside the gene matches. This CDR3 reads CASSPDRGRTSGMAYNEQFF. As DNA, the CDR3 is TGTGCCAGCTCACCTGACCGGGGACGGACTAGCGGGATGGCCTACAATGAGCAGTTCTTC.

This clonotype showed up just a few times. J is TRBJ2-7 and V is TRBV18, with D possibly TRBD1 on 5 matching bases. Deletions cut 1 base from V and 5 bases from J, with 12 bases between. Germline CDR1 and CDR2: KGHSH and LQKENI. The CDR3 is 14 amino acids. CDR3 in amino acids: CASSPRQQLDEQYF. CDR3 sequence (DNA): TGTGCCAGCTCACCACGACAGCAACTTGACGAGCAGTACTTC.

The J gene is TRBJ2-1, the V gene TRBV7-9, with 7 bases lining up with TRBD2. Trimming at V came to 7 bases and at J to 0 bases, leaving 9 bases not matched to a gene. Germline V gives CDR1 SEHNR, CDR2 FQNEAQ (reference sequence). This CDR3 has 16 amino acids. DNA of the CDR3: TGTGCCAGCACCACAATAGCGGGTAGCTCCTACAATGAGCAGTTCTTC. This codes for CASTTIAGSSYNEQFF.

This clonotype showed up just a few times. The J gene is TRBJ2-7, the V gene TRBV25-1; maybe TRBD1 (6 bases). Germline V gene sequence: CDR1 MGHDK, CDR2 SYGVNS. V was shortened by 4 bases and J by 0 bases, with 10 bases between the two germline ends. The CDR3 runs to 14 residues. CDR3 bases: TGTGCCAGCAGTGTAACAGGGCCCTCCTACGAGCAGTACTTC. This codes for CASSVTGPSYEQYF.

The chain joins TRBV10-2 to TRBJ2-5, with 10 bases lining up with TRBD1. This CDR3 spans 16 amino acids. The V gene's germline CDR1 is WSHSY and CDR2 SAAADI. The ends lost 4 bases at V and 0 bases at J; junction bases unmatched: 5. This chain's CDR3 is CASSGAGQGYQETQYF. CDR3 bases: TGCGCCAGCAGTGGAGCGGGACAGGGGTACCAAGAGACCCAGTACTTC.

This chain connects TRBV29-1 to TRBJ1-1; D may be TRBD1 (6 bases). Trimming took off 7 bases at V and 3 bases at J, with 12 bases between the two ends. The CDR3 runs to 12 residues. The germline V gene has CDR1 SQVTM and CDR2 ANQGSEA. In DNA form, the CDR3 reads TGCAGCGACACGACAGGATACACTGAAGCTTTCTTT. It encodes CSDTTGYTEAFF.

This clonotype was observed at least ten times. The rearrangement links TRBV18 to TRBJ2-7; D gene ambiguous. The CDR3 contains 12 residues. Between the trimmed V and J ends, which lost 3 bases and 0 bases, there was a span of 3 bases. Germline-derived CDR1 and CDR2 are KGHSH and LQKENI. The CDR3 loop is CASSPFSYEQYF. The CDR3 DNA sequence: TGTGCCAGCTCACCCTTCTCCTACGAGCAGTACTTC.

This clonotype was seen a few times. This chain uses TRBV20-1 with TRBJ2-3; D gene uncertain. The V end was cut by 2 bases, the J end by 3 bases, with 9 bases between. The germline V gene has CDR1 DFQATT and CDR2 SNEGSKA (reference sequence). CDR3 size: 13 residues. The CDR3 nucleotides read TGCAGTGCTAGAACTGGAGTTACAGATACGCAGTATTTT. Residues: CSARTGVTDTQYF.

This sequence joins TRBV20-1 and TRBJ2-3; D is unresolved. The V end lost 2 bases, the J end lost 4 bases, and 4 bases lay between the germline ends. Germline CDR1 DFQATT, CDR2 SNEGSKA (reference sequence). The CDR3 consists of 11 residues. CDR3 loop: CSARTSDTQYF. The CDR3 bases are TGCAGTGCTAGAACTTCAGATACGCAGTATTTT.

The chain carries TRBV29-1 and TRBJ2-3; TRBD1 matches 7 bases. The CDR3 runs to 14 residues. Trimming cost V 4 bases and J 1 base; bases outside gene matches: 5. The germline V gene encodes CDR1 SQVTM and CDR2 ANQGSEA. The CDR3 region is CSVADRVGTDTQYF. The CDR3 nucleotides are TGCAGCGTTGCTGACAGGGTGGGCACAGATACGCAGTATTTT.

Only a few counts were recorded for this clonotype. The V call is TRBV3-1, the J call TRBJ2-7; D is ambiguous. V was trimmed by 1 base and J by 3 bases, leaving 13 bases between them. CDR1 and CDR2 from the germline V gene are LGHDT and YNNKEL (reference sequence). CDR3 length equals 15 residues. The chain's CDR3 is CASSQALARYYEQYF. Written as DNA, the CDR3 is TGTGCCAGCAGCCAAGCATTGGCTAGATACTACGAGCAGTACTTC.

The J gene is TRBJ2-2, the V gene TRBV5-1; D is uncertain. Germline V gene data show CDR1 as SGHRS and CDR2 as YFSETQ. The CDR3 contains 15 residues. V lost 0 bases and J lost 3, with 9 bases in between. The CDR3 DNA reads TGCGCCAGCAGCTTGGTAGGGATGGACACCGGGGAGCTGTTTTTT. Translating it yields CASSLVGMDTGELFF. The variable domain in full, with the rest retrieved from reference TRBV5-1 and TRBJ2-2, is KAGVTQTPRYLIKTRGQQVTLSCSPISGHRSVSWYQQTPGQGLQFLFEYFSETQRNKGNFPGRFSGRQFSNSRSEMNVSTLELGDSALYLCASSLVGMDTGELFFGEGSRLTVL.

This clonotype was picked up many times. The chain is built from TRBV4-3 and TRBJ1-2; no definite D call. The CDR3 is made up of 14 amino acids. The germline V gene encodes CDR1 LGHNA and CDR2 YSLEER. V was cut by 5 bases and J by 0 bases, with 10 bases left in between. The CDR3 spells CASSSSRANYGYTF. The CDR3 bases are TGCGCCAGCAGCAGCAGTAGAGCTAACTATGGCTACACCTTC.

The chain couples TRBV6-5 to TRBJ2-2, with TRBD1 identical over 8 bases. The CDR3 runs 15 residues. Germline lookup yields CDR1 MNHEY and CDR2 SVGAGI. The V gene end was trimmed by 2 bases and the J gene end by 5 bases; junction bases not matched to a gene: 4. CDR3 sequence: CASSYRTGWTGELFF. CDR3 coding DNA: TGTGCCAGCAGTTACAGGACAGGGTGGACCGGGGAGCTGTTTTTT.

V and J are TRBV11-2 and TRBJ2-6; weak D call: TRBD1 (6 bases). The CDR3 contains 18 residues. V was pared by 5 bases and J by 1 base, with 18 bases between. The germline gives CDR1 SGHAT, CDR2 FQNNGV. The chain's CDR3 is CASSADRSVGSGANVLTF. CDR3 in DNA: TGTGCCAGCAGCGCAGACAGGAGTGTTGGGTCTGGGGCCAACGTCCTGACTTTC.

This clonotype turned up a few times. The chain uses TRBV6-5 and TRBJ2-1; a possible D gene is TRBD2 (6 bases). This CDR3 spans 15 amino acids. Per the germline V gene, CDR1 is MNHEY and CDR2 is SVGAGI. V lost 0 bases and J lost 7, with 13 bases in between. Here the CDR3 DNA reads TGTGCCAGCAGTTACTCGGGGGGAGGAGGAAATGAGCAGTTCTTC. This translates into CASSYSGGGGNEQFF.

In this sample, this clonotype turned up a few times. The chain uses TRBV7-9 and TRBJ2-2; 11 nucleotides match TRBD1. Germline V gene sequence: CDR1 SEHNR, CDR2 FQNEAQ (reference sequence). Trimming took 5 bases from V and 7 from J; bases not matched to a gene: 6. The CDR3 spans 15 residues. CDR3 sequence (DNA): TGTGCCAGCAGCGGAAGGGACAGGGGGAACGGGGAGCTGTTTTTT. Its protein product is CASSGRDRGNGELFF.

There are a few counts of this clonotype. This chain links TRBV18 with TRBJ2-5; weak D call: TRBD2 (6 bases). The ends were cut back, 0 bases at V and 4 bases at J, with 24 bases in the middle. This CDR3 region has 19 residues. The germline gives CDR1 KGHSH, CDR2 LQKENI. CDR3 sequence reads: CASSPPNQRVTARVETQYF. In DNA form, the CDR3 reads TGTGCCAGCTCACCACCCAACCAGCGGGTAACCGCTAGGGTAGAGACCCAGTACTTC.

V and J are TRBV15 and TRBJ2-3; 8 positions match TRBD1. CDR1 and CDR2 (germline): LNHNV, YYDKDF (reference sequence). With 3 bases clipped from V and 2 bases from J, the junction kept 4 bases outside the gene matches. The CDR3 extends over 15 amino acids. CDR3 sequence reads: CATSRGDRNTDTQYF. The CDR3 DNA reads as TGTGCCACCAGCAGGGGGGACAGGAACACAGATACGCAGTATTTT. The full variable domain, rest sourced from reference TRBV15 and TRBJ2-3, is DAMVIQNPRYQVTQFGKPVTLSCSQTLNHNVMYWYQQKSSQAPKLLFHYYDKDFNNEADTPDNFQSRRPNTSFCFLDIRSPGLGDTAMYLCATSRGDRNTDTQYFGPGTRLTVL.

The chain uses TRBV25-1 and TRBJ2-7; 8 nucleotides agree with TRBD2. J gave up 0 bases and V 4 bases, and 5 bases lay outside the gene matches. The CDR3 is 15 residues long. Germline lookup yields CDR1 MGHDK and CDR2 SYGVNS. The CDR3 spells CASSAGRARSYEQYF. As DNA, the CDR3 is TGTGCCAGCAGTGCCGGGAGGGCCCGCTCCTACGAGCAGTACTTC.

The genes are TRBV20-1 and TRBJ1-1; D ambiguous. This CDR3 is built from 12 residues. V lost 6 bases and J 10 bases, leaving 18 bases between the germline ends. The germline V gene has CDR1 DFQATT and CDR2 SNEGSKA (reference sequence). CDR3 in DNA: TGCAGTGCGCCTCAAAGCGGACGAGGAGCTTTCTTT. This gives the protein CSAPQSGRGAFF.

This chain joins TRBV20-1 and TRBJ2-1, with a possible D match to TRBD1 (6 bases). V was trimmed by 5 bases and J by 5 bases, leaving 16 bases between them. Germline V gene lookup returns CDR1 DFQATT and CDR2 SNEGSKA (reference sequence). CDR3 length: 14 residues. The chain's CDR3 is CSAPVVGAHNEQFF. CDR3 DNA: TGCAGTGCTCCCGTGGTGGGGGCACACAATGAGCAGTTCTTC.

CDR3 in amino acids: CASSLGGPGDLHF. Written as DNA, the CDR3 is TGCGCCAGCAGCTTGGGGGGACCGGGAGACCTCCACTTT. The J gene is TRBJ1-6, the V gene TRBV5-1; weak D call: TRBD1 (5 bases). The CDR3 is 13 amino acids. Per germline, CDR1 SGHRS and CDR2 YFSETQ. Trimming removed 0 bases from V and 15 bases from J, with 13 bases in between.

This clonotype was detected only a few times. The chain links TRBV12-3 or TRBV12-4 to TRBJ1-5; no clear D gene. V was pared by 6 bases and J by 0 bases, with 9 bases between. This CDR3 is built from 14 residues. CDR3 nucleotide sequence: TGTGCCAGCAGCCCGGAGTATAGCAATCAGCCCCAGCATTTT. This translates into CASSPEYSNQPQHF.